The T cell receptor (beta chain) described here comes from a study of T cells after posttransplantation cyclophosphamide. The study's findings and limits: Tissue-infiltrating T cells from skin or gut overlapped little with blood T cells.

Libraries were prepared by immunoSEQ multiplex PCR; TCRdb keeps only in-frame clonotypes and omits some of them. The sample holds about 16,000 clones, 85% to 95% seen once. Cells defined as naive were viable CD3+CD4+ or CD3+CD8+ and CCR7+CD45RA+CD45RO-CD95-CD27+CD28+. The germline gives CDR1 SGHRS, CDR2 YFSETQ. The CDR3 loop spans 13 amino acids. The ends were cut back, 5 bases at V and 8 bases at J, with 16 bases in the middle. Comment on this clone: What it recognizes is unknown.

The sequence derives from a woman aged 50 to 65 in good health and a related stem cell transplant donor. The material sequenced was naive CD4+ T cells sorted from blood. This rearrangement joins TRBV5-1 to TRBJ1-2, with D possibly TRBD1 on 5 matching bases. The CDR3 sequence: CASRFAGEEGYTF. In nucleotides, the CDR3 is TGCGCCAGCAGGTTCGCGGGGGAGGAGGGCTACACCTTC.